A single sample gave rise to the 9 T cell receptor beta chains below, sequenced in a study of metastatic and nonmetastatic thyroid tumors. Nobody among the patients had been given any treatment before thyroid surgery. TCRdb reassembled clones from the PCR reads with MiXCR. The sample lists some 8,500 clones, less than 40% occurring once. The sample comprised tumor tissue. Receptors were obtained from a female donor with papillary thyroid cancer or a benign thyroid nodule (not recorded which). Some clones in this sample may be carry-over from other donors' samples.

In this sample, this clone turned up a few times. This chain joins TRBV12-3 or TRBV12-4 and TRBJ2-5, with 9 positions matching TRBD1. The V and J ends lost 6 bases and 5 bases, in that order; junction bases with no gene match: 16. This CDR3 is 17 amino acids long. In DNA form, the CDR3 reads TGTGCCAGCAGAGCGAGGTACAGGGGGCTTTCTGGTGAGACCCAGTACTTC. Translated: CASRARYRGLSGETQYF.

This clone was counted a few times. This chain connects TRBV24-1 to TRBJ2-1; 8 bases match TRBD2. CDR3 length: 16 residues. V gave up 4 bases and J gave up 0 bases; unmatched junction bases: 4. Germline V gives CDR1 KGHDR, CDR2 SFDVKD. The CDR3 nucleotides are TGTGCCACCAGTGACGCTAGCGGGTACTCCTACAATGAGCAGTTCTTC. It specifies CATSDASGYSYNEQFF.

This chain uses TRBV30 with TRBJ1-2; 8 bases agree with TRBD1. In germline, CDR1 is GTSNPN, CDR2 SVGIG (reference sequence). CDR3 size: 14 residues. V was pared by 0 bases and J by 4 bases, with 4 bases of the junction left unmatched. The CDR3 DNA reads TGTGCCTGGAGTGTTTCGACAGGGGTCTATGGCTACACCTTC. It encodes CAWSVSTGVYGYTF.

The chain couples TRBV20-1 to TRBJ2-3; tentative D call: TRBD2 (7 bases). V was shortened by 3 bases and J by 2 bases, with 21 bases between the two germline ends. This CDR3 is built from 17 residues. CDR1 DFQATT and CDR2 SNEGSKA come from the germline V gene (reference sequence). Here the CDR3 DNA reads TGCAGTGCTAGTTACTTTATCGGGGGGCACTTCACAGATACGCAGTATTTT. It yields the protein CSASYFIGGHFTDTQYF.

The rearrangement joins TRBV11-2 to TRBJ2-7; 10 bases line up with TRBD2. CDR3 length: 15 residues. The V and J ends lost 3 bases and 2 bases, in that order; junction bases with no gene match: 4. Germline values: CDR1 SGHAT, CDR2 FQNNGV. In DNA form, the CDR3 reads TGTGCCAGCAGCTTCGGGACTAGCGAAACCTACGAGCAGTACTTC. Its translation: CASSFGTSETYEQYF.

This clone has at least ten counts. The rearrangement joins TRBV6-1 to TRBJ1-4; possibly TRBD1 for D (5 bases). The CDR3 covers 12 residues. V lost 4 bases, J lost 10 bases, and 10 bases lay in between. The germline CDR1 and CDR2 sequences are MNHNS and SASEGT. CDR3 bases: TGTGCCAGCAGTGGGGGGTATGGAAAACTGTTTTTT. This encodes CASSGGYGKLFF.

The chain's CDR3 is CASSLTGTNTYNEQFF. The CDR3 DNA reads as TGTGCCAGCAGCCTTACCGGGACTAATACCTACAATGAGCAGTTCTTC. The chain is built from TRBV7-2 and TRBJ2-1; 7 nucleotides align to TRBD2. Germline-derived CDR1 and CDR2 are SGHTA and FQGNSA. The CDR3 loop spans 16 amino acids. The trim removed 5 bases at V and 2 bases at J, leaving 9 bases unmatched. The full variable domain, in which reference TRBV7-2 and TRBJ2-1 provide the parts outside the CDR3, is GAGVSQSPSNKVTEKGKDVELRCDPISGHTALYWYRQSLGQGLEFLIYFQGNSAPDKSGLPSDRFSAERTGGSVSTLTIQRTQQEDSAVYLCASSLTGTNTYNEQFFGPGTRLTVL.

The rearrangement uses TRBV6-5 and TRBJ2-7; D gene unclear. Trimming took 2 bases from V and 0 from J, leaving 11 bases between them. The CDR3 is 15 amino acids. Germline V lookup: CDR1 MNHEY, CDR2 SVGAGI. Written as DNA, the CDR3 is TGTGCCAGCAGTTACGGTAGTTATAGCTCCTACGAGCAGTACTTC. Amino acids: CASSYGSYSSYEQYF.

A few counts support this clone. V gene TRBV6-1 combines with J gene TRBJ2-2; D ambiguous. CDR1 and CDR2 (germline): MNHNS, SASEGT. CDR3 length: 12 amino acids. V lost 6 bases and J lost 7, with 9 bases in between. CDR3 DNA: TGTGCCAGCAGACCCCACGACGGGGAGCTGTTTTTT. Translation: CASRPHDGELFF.